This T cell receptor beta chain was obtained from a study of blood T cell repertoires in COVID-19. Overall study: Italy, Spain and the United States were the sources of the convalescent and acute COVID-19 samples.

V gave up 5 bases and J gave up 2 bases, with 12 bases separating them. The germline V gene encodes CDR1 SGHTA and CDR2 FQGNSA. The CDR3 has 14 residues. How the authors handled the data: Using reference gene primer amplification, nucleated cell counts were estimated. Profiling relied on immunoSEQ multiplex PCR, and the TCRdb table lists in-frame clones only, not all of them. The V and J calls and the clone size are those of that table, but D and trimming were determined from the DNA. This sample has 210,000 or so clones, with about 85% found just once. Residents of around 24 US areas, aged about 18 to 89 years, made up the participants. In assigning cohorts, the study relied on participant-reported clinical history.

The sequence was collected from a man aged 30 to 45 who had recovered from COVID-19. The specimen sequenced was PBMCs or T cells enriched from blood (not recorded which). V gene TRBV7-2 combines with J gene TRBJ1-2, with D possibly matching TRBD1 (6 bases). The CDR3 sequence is CASSQAQGNYGYTF. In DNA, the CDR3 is TGTGCCAGCAGCCAGGCCCAGGGGAACTATGGCTACACCTTC.